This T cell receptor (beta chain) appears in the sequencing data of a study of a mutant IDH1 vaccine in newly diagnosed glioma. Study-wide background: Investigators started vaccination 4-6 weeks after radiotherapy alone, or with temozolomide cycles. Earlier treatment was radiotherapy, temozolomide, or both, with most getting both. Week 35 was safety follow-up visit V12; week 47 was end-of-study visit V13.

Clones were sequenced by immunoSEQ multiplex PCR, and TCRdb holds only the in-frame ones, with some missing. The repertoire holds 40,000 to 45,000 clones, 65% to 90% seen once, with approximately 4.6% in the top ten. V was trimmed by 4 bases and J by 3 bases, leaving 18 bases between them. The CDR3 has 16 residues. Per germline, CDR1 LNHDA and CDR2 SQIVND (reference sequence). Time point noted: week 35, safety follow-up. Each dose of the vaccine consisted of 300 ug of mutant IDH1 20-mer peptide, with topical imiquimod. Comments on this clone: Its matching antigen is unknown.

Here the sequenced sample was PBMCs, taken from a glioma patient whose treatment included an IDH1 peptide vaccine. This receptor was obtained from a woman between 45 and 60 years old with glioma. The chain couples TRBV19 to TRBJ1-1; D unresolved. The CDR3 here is CASSKFYGVLDTEAFF. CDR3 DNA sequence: TGTGCCAGTAGTAAGTTTTATGGCGTTCTCGACACTGAAGCTTTCTTT.